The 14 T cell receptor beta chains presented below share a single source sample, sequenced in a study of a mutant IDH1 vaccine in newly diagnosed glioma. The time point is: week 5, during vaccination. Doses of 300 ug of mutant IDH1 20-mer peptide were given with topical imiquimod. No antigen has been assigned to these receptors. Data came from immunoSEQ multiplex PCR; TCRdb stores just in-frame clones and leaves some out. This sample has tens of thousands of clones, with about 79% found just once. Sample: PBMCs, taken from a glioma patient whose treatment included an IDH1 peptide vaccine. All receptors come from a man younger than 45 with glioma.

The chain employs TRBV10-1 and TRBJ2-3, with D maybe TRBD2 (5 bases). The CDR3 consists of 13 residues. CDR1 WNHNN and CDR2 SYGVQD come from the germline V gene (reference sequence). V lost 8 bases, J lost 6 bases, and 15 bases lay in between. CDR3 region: CASATGNTDTQYF. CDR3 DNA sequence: TGCGCCAGCGCAACCGGGAACACCGATACGCAGTATTTT.

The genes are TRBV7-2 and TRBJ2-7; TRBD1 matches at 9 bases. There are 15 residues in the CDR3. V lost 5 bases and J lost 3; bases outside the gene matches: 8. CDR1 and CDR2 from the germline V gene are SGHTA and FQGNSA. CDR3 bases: TGTGCCAGCAGCGCAGGGACAGGGCGGTTCTACGAGCAGTACTTC. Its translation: CASSAGTGRFYEQYF.

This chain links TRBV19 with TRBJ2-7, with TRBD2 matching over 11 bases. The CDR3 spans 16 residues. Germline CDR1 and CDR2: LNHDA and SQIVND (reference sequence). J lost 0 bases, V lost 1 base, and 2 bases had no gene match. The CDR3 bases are TGTGCCAGTAGTATAGGACTAGCGGGGAGCTCCTACGAGCAGTACTTC. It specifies CASSIGLAGSSYEQYF.

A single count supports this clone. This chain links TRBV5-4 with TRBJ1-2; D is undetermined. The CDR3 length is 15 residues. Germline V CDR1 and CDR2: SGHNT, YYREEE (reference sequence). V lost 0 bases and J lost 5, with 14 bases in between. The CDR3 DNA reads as TGTGCCAGCAGCTTGGCTTCTGTGGGTTGGTATGGCTACACCTTC. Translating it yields CASSLASVGWYGYTF.

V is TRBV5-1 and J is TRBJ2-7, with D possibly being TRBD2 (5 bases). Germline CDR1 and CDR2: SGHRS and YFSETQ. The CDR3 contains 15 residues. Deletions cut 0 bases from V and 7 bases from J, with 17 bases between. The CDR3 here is CASSLDRSAGREQYF. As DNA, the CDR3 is TGCGCCAGCAGCTTGGACAGAAGCGCGGGTAGGGAGCAGTACTTC.

The CDR3 sequence: CASRDSLNEKLFF. Written as DNA, the CDR3 is TGTGCCAGCCGGGACAGTCTTAATGAAAAACTGTTTTTT. This chain uses TRBV6-5 with TRBJ1-4; TRBD1 aligns across 7 bases. Trimming took 8 bases from V and 4 from J; bases not matched to a gene: 4. Germline V CDR1 and CDR2: MNHEY, SVGAGI. CDR3 length: 13 amino acids.

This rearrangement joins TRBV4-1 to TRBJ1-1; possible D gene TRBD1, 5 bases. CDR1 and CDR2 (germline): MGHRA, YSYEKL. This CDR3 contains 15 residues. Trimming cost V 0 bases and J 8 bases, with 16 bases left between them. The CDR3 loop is CASSQDPGGGREAFF. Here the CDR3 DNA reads TGCGCCAGCAGCCAAGATCCCGGGGGGGGTCGGGAAGCTTTCTTT.

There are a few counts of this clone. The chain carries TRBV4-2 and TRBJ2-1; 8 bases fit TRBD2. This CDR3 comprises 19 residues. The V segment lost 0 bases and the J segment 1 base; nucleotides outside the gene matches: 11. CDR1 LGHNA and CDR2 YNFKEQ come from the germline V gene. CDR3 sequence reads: CASSQDRGGGGKSYNEQFF. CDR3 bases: TGTGCCAGCAGCCAAGACCGGGGCGGCGGGGGGAAATCCTACAATGAGCAGTTCTTC.

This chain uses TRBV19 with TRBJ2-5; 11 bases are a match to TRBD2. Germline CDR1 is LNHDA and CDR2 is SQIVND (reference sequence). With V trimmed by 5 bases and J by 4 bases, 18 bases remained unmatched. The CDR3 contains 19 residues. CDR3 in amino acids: CASSPTDYGTSGPSETQYF. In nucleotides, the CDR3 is TGTGCCAGTAGTCCTACAGATTACGGGACTAGCGGCCCCTCAGAGACCCAGTACTTC. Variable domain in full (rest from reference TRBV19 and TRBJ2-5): DGGITQSPKYLFRKEGQNVTLSCEQNLNHDAMYWYRQDPGQGLRLIYYSQIVNDFQKGDIAEGYSVSREKKESFPLTVTSAQKNPTAFYLCASSPTDYGTSGPSETQYFGPGTRLLVL.

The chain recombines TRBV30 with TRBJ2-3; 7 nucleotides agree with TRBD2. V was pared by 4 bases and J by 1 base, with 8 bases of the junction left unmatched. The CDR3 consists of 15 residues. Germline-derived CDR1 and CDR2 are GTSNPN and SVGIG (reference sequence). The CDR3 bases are TGTGCCTGGACCCCTGGGGGGGAACGCACAGATACGCAGTATTTT. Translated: CAWTPGGERTDTQYF.

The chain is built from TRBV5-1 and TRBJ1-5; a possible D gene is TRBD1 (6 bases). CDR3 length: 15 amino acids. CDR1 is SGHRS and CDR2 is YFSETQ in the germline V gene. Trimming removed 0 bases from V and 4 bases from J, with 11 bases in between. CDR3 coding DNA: TGCGCCAGCAGCTTGGATGGACAGACAAATCAGCCCCAGCATTTT. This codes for CASSLDGQTNQPQHF. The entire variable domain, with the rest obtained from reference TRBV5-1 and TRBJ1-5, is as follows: KAGVTQTPRYLIKTRGQQVTLSCSPISGHRSVSWYQQTPGQGLQFLFEYFSETQRNKGNFPGRFSGRQFSNSRSEMNVSTLELGDSALYLCASSLDGQTNQPQHFGDGTRLSIL.

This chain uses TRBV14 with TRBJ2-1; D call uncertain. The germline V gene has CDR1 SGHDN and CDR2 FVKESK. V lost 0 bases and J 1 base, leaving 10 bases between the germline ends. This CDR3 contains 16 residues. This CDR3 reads CASSQDTLKSYNEQFF. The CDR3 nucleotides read TGTGCCAGCAGCCAAGATACACTGAAATCCTACAATGAGCAGTTCTTC.

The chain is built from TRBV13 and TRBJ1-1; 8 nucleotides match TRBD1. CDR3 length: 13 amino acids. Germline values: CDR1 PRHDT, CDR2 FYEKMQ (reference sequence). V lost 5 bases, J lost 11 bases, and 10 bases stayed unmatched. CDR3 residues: CASSGQGYTVAFF. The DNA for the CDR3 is TGTGCCAGCAGCGGACAGGGTTATACAGTCGCTTTCTTT. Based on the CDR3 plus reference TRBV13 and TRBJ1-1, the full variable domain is AAGVIQSPRHLIKEKRETATLKCYPIPRHDTVYWYQQGPGQDPQFLISFYEKMQSDKGSIPDRFSAQQFSDYHSELNMSSLELGDSALYFCASSGQGYTVAFFGQGTRLTVV.

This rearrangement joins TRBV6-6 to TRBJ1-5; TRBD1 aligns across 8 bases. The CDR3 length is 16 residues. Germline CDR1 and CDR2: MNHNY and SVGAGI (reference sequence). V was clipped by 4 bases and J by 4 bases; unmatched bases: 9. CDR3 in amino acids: CASSLPQGARNQPQHF. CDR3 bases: TGTGCCAGCAGTTTACCCCAGGGGGCGCGGAATCAGCCCCAGCATTTT.